This TCR beta chain appears in the sequencing data of a study of T cell responses to AZD1222 COVID-19 vaccine. A word on this clone: Its antigen remains unidentified.

This CDR3 spans 14 amino acids. Trimming pared 8 bases from V and 3 bases from J, leaving 16 bases between. Germline CDR1 MNHEY, CDR2 SMNVEV (reference sequence). TCRdb's table, derived via immunoSEQ multiplex PCR, lists solely in-frame clones and lacks some. The data show 150,000 to 200,000 clones, 80% to 95% seen once. Whole-study results and caveats: Repertoires were obtained solely post-peak T cell response. Rises in breadth and depth of Spike-specific TCRs came after two AZD1222 doses. Donor demographics were predominantly white British with a female majority; clonal diversity may be underestimated. Regions left unmutated in variants are reportedly the target of nearly half of spike-specific TCRs.

Sample: peripheral blood, taken on day 0 of AZD1222 vaccination. The rearrangement uses TRBV27 and TRBJ1-1; D is undetermined. The clonotype originates from an adult in good health. Written as DNA, the CDR3 is TGTGCCAGCTGTGCCATTGACGGGCACACTGAAGCTTTCTTT. Its protein is CASCAIDGHTEAFF.